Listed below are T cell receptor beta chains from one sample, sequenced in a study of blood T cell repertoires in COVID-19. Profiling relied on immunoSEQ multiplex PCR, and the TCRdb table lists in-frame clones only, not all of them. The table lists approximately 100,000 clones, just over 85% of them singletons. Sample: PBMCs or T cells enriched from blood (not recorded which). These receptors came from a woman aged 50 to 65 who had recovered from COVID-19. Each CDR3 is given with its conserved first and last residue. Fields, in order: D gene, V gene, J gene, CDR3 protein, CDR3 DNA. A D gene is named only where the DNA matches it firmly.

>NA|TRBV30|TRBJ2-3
CAWSGYTSSEGVDTQYF
TGTGCCTGGAGTGGTTATACTAGCTCCGAAGGAGTAGATACGCAGTATTTT
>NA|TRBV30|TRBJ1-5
CAWSDGRVQPQHF
TGTGCCTGGAGTGACGGGAGGGTGCAGCCCCAGCATTTT
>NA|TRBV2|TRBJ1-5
CASRSGTVSNQPQHF
TGTGCCAGCAGAAGCGGGACGGTTAGCAATCAGCCCCAGCATTTT
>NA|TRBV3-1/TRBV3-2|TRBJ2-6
CASSLDSSGANVLTF
TGTGCCAGCAGCCTAGACAGCTCTGGGGCCAACGTCCTGACTTTC
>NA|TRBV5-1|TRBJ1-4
CASSLVGIGTNEKLFF
TGCGCCAGCAGCTTGGTCGGGATTGGGACTAATGAAAAACTGTTTTTT
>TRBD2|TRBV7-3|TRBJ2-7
CASSSQAGGHYEQYF
TGTGCCAGCAGCTCCCAAGCGGGAGGGCACTACGAGCAGTACTTC
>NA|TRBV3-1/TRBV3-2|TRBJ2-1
CASSQRDYEQFF
TGTGCCAGCAGCCAACGAGATTATGAGCAGTTCTTC
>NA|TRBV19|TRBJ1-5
CASNNPYRGQPQHF
TGTGCCAGTAACAACCCGTATAGGGGTCAGCCCCAGCATTTT
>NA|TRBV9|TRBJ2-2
CASSVVQGGTGELFF
TGTGCCAGCAGCGTAGTACAGGGGGGGACCGGGGAGCTGTTTTTT
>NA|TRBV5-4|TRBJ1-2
CASSLRGTGGYTF
TGTGCCAGCAGCTTGCGGGGGACGGGTGGCTACACCTTC
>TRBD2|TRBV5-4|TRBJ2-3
CASSLGGGRIKTDTQYF
TGTGCCAGCAGCTTGGGTGGCGGGAGGATTAAGACAGATACGCAGTATTTT
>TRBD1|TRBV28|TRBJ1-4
CASNSGTVTTNEKLFF
TGTGCCAGCAACTCCGGGACAGTTACAACTAATGAAAAACTGTTTTTT
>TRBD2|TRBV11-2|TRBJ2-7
CASSLGGGRYEQYF
TGTGCCAGCAGCTTAGGGGGGGGGAGATACGAGCAGTACTTC